This paragraph reports one T cell receptor beta chain. These data belong to a study of blood T cells in healthy people across ages. Total RNA, at least 5.5 micrograms per sample, came from PBMCs. Combining a sample-barcoded 5' primer with a J-beta primer mix, a second PCR ran for roughly 7 to 12 cycles. TCRdb itself ran the 5' RACE reads through MiXCR, one entry per CDR3 protein. The top ten clones hold about 20% of a sample with hundreds of thousands of distinct CDR3 sequences, 58% of them seen once. Germline CDR1 and CDR2: DFQATT and SNEGSKA (reference sequence). V lost 5 bases, J lost 7 bases, and 11 bases stayed unmatched. CDR3 length: 14 residues.

This chain links TRBV20-1 with TRBJ2-1, with 7 bases that match TRBD2. Input material: blood. The receptor comes from a man between 25 and 39 years old in good health. CDR3 DNA: TGCAGTGCTCAGCTTAGAACTAGCGCGAATGAGCAGTTCTTC. It encodes CSAQLRTSANEQFF.